This TCR beta chain was sequenced during a study of cytomegalovirus exposure and HLA in healthy donors. Germline CDR1 and CDR2: MDHEN and SYDVKM. CDR3 length: 15 amino acids. Trimming took 6 bases from V and 0 from J, leaving 11 bases between them. With regard to this clone: Antigen: not known.

Use of 60 Vbeta and 13 Jbeta primers characterized the PCR. This table comes from immunoSEQ multiplex PCR, and its TCRdb copy is limited to in-frame clones, with some not included. This table has 100,000 to 150,000 clones, around 78% appearing once. Findings and caveats of the study: The study flagged 150 to 200 TCR beta chains as cytomegalovirus-associated.

The chain joins TRBV28 to TRBJ1-4; no firm D call. The sequence came from a man in his late teens or twenties in good health and CMV-seropositive. The sample comprised PBMCs. The CDR3 spells CASRTGETTNEKLFF. For the CDR3, the DNA is TGTGCCAGCAGGACGGGTGAGACAACTAATGAAAAACTGTTTTTT.